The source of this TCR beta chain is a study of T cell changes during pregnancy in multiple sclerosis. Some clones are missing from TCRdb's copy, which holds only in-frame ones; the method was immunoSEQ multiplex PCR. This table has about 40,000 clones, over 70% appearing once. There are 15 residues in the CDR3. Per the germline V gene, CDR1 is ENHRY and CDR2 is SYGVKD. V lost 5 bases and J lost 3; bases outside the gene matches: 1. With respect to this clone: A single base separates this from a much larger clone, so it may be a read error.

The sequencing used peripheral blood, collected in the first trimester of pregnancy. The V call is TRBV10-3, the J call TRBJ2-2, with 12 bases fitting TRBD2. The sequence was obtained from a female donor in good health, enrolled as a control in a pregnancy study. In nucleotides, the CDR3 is TGTGCCATCAGTTGGACTAGCGGGGACACCGGGGAGCTGTTTTTT. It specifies CAISWTSGDTGELFF.